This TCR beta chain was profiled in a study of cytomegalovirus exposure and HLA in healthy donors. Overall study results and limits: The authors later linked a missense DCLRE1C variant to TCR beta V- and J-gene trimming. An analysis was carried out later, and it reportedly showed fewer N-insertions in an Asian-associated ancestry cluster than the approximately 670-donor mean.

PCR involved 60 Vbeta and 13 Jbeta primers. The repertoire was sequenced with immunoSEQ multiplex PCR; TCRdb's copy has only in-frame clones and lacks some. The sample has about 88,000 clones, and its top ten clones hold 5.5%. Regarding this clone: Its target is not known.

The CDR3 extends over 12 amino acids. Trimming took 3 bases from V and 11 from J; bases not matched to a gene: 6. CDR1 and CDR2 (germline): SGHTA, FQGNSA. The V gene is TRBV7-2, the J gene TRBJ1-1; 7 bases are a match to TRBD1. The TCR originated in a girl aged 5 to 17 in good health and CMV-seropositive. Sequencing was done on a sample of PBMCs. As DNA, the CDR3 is TGTGCCAGCAGCTTCACAGACAGGGTTGCTTTCTTT. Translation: CASSFTDRVAFF.